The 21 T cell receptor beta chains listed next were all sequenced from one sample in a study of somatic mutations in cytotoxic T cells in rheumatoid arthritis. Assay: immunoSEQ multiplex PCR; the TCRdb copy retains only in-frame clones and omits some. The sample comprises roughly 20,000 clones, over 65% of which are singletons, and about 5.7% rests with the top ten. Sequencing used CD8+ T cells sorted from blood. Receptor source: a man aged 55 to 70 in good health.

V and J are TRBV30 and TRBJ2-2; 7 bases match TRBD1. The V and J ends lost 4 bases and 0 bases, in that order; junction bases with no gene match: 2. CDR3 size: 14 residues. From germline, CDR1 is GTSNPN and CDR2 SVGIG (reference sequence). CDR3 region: CAWIGTANTGELFF. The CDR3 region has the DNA TGTGCCTGGATCGGGACAGCGAACACCGGGGAGCTGTTTTTT.

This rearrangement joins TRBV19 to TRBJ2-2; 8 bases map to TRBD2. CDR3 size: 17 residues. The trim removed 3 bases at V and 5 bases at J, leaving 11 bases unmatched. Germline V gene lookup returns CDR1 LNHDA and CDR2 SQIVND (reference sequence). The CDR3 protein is CASSIQLGGGETGELFF. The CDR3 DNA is TGTGCCAGTAGTATCCAACTCGGGGGGGGTGAGACCGGGGAGCTGTTTTTT. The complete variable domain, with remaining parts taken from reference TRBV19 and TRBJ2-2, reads DGGITQSPKYLFRKEGQNVTLSCEQNLNHDAMYWYRQDPGQGLRLIYYSQIVNDFQKGDIAEGYSVSREKKESFPLTVTSAQKNPTAFYLCASSIQLGGGETGELFFGEGSRLTVL.

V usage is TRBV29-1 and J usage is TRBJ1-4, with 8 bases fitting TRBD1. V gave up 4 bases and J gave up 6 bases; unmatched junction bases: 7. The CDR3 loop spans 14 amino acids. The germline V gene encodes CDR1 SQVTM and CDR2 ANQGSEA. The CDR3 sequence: CSVVPRGLDEKLFF. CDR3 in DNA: TGCAGCGTTGTCCCCAGGGGGCTGGATGAAAAACTGTTTTTT.

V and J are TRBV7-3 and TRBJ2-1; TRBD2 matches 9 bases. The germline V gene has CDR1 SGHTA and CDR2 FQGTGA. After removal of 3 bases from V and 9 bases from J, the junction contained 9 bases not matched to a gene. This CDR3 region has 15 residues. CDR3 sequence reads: CASSFGGRAHGEQFF. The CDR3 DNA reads TGTGCCAGCAGCTTCGGCGGGAGGGCCCATGGTGAGCAGTTCTTC.

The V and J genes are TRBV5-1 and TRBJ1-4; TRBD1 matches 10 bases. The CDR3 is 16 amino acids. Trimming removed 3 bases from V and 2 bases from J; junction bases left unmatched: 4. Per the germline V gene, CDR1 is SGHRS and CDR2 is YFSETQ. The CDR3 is CASSSTGGRTNEKLFF. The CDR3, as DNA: TGCGCCAGCAGCTCGACAGGGGGCAGGACTAATGAAAAACTGTTTTTT.

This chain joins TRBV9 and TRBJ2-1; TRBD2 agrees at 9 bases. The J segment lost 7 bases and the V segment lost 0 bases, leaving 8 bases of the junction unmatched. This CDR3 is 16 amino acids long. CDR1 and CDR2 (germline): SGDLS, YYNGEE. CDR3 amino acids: CASSVGASGNRNEQFF. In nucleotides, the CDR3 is TGTGCCAGCAGCGTAGGGGCTAGCGGGAACCGGAATGAGCAGTTCTTC.

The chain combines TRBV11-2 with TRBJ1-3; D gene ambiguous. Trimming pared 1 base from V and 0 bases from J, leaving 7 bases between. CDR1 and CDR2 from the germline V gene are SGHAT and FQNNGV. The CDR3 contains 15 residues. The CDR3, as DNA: TGTGCCAGCAGCTTAGCGGCAGGCTCTGGAAACACCATATATTTT. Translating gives CASSLAAGSGNTIYF.

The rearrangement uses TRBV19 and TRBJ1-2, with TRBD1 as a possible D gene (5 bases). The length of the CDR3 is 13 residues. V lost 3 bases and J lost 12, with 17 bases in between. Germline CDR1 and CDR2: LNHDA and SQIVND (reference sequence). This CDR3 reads CASSMGLAGVDTF. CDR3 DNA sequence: TGTGCCAGTAGTATGGGCCTGGCGGGGGTCGACACCTTC.

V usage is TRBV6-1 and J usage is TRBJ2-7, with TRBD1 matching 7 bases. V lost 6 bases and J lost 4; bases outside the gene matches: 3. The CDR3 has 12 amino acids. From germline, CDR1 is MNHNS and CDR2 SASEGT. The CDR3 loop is CASRRDRYEQYF. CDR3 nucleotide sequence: TGTGCCAGCAGAAGGGACAGATACGAGCAGTACTTC.

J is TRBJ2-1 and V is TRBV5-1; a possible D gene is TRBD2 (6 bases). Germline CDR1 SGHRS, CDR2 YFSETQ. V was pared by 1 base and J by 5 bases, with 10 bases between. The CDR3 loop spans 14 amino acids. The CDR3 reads CASSLRGGDNEQFF. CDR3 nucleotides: TGCGCCAGCAGCTTGCGCGGAGGGGACAATGAGCAGTTCTTC.

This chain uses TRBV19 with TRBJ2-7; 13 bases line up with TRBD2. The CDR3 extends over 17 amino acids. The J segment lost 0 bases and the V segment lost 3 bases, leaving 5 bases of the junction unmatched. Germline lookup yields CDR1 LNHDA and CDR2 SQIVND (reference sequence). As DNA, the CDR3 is TGTGCCAGTAGTATTGGACTAGCGGGAGAAAGCTCCTACGAGCAGTACTTC. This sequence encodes CASSIGLAGESSYEQYF.

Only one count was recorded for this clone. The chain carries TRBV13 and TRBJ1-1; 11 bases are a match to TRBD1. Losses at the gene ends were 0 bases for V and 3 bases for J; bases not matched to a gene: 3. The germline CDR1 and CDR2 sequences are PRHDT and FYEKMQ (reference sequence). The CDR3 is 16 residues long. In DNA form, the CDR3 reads TGTGCCAGCAGCTTAGGGGACAGGGGGCGGTACACTGAAGCTTTCTTT. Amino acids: CASSLGDRGRYTEAFF.

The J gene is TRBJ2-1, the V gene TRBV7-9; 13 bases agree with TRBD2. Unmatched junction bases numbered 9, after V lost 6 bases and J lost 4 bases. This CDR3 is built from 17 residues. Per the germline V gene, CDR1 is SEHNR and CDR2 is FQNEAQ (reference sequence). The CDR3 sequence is CASSTGTSGNRYNEQFF. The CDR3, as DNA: TGTGCCAGCAGTACCGGGACTAGCGGGAATAGGTACAATGAGCAGTTCTTC. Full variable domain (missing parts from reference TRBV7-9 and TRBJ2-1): DTGVSQNPRHKITKRGQNVTFRCDPISEHNRLYWYRQTLGQGPEFLTYFQNEAQLEKSRLLSDRFSAERPKGSFSTLEIQRTEQGDSAMYLCASSTGTSGNRYNEQFFGPGTRLTVL.

CDR3: CASSFGPMTGALGEQFF. The CDR3 bases are TGTGCCAGCAGTTTCGGACCCATGACAGGGGCATTGGGTGAGCAGTTCTTC. The genes are TRBV27 and TRBJ2-1; 8 positions match TRBD1. The germline V gene encodes CDR1 MNHEY and CDR2 SMNVEV (reference sequence). The V segment lost 3 bases and the J segment 9 bases; nucleotides outside the gene matches: 16. The CDR3 loop spans 17 amino acids.

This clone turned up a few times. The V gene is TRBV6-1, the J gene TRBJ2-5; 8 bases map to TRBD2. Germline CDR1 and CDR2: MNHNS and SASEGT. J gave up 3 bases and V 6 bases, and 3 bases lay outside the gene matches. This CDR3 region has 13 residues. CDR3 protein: CASSGSGKETQYF. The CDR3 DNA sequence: TGTGCCAGCAGCGGTAGCGGGAAAGAGACCCAGTACTTC.

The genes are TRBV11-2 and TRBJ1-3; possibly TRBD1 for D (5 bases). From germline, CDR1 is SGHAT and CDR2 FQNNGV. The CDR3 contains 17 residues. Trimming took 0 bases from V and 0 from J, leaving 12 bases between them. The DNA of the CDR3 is TGTGCCAGCAGCTTAGACTCAGGGTTATACTCTGGAAACACCATATATTTT. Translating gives CASSLDSGLYSGNTIYF. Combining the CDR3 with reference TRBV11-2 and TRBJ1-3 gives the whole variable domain EAGVAQSPRYKIIEKRQSVAFWCNPISGHATLYWYQQILGQGPKLLIQFQNNGVVDDSQLPKDRFSAERLKGVDSTLKIQPAKLEDSAVYLCASSLDSGLYSGNTIYFGEGSWLTVV.

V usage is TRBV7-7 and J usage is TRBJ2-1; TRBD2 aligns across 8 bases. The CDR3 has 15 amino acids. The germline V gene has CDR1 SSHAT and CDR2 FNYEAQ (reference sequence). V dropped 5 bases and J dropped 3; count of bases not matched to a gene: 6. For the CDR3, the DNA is TGTGCCAGCAGCCCCAGGACTAGCTTCTACAATGAGCAGTTCTTC. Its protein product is CASSPRTSFYNEQFF.

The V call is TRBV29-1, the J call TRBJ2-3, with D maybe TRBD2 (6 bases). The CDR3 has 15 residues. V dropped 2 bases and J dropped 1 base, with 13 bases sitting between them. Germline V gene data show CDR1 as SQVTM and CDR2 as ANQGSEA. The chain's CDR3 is CSVESGRDGTDTQYF. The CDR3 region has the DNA TGCAGCGTTGAATCAGGGCGGGATGGCACAGATACGCAGTATTTT.

The CDR3 sequence: CASSSTGTNQPQHF. Here the CDR3 DNA reads TGCGCCAGCAGCTCCACAGGGACCAATCAGCCCCAGCATTTT. This chain connects TRBV4-1 to TRBJ1-5, with a possible D match to TRBD1 (6 bases). The germline V gene encodes CDR1 MGHRA and CDR2 YSYEKL. CDR3 size: 14 residues. Trimming removed 5 bases at V and 3 bases at J, with 11 bases between.

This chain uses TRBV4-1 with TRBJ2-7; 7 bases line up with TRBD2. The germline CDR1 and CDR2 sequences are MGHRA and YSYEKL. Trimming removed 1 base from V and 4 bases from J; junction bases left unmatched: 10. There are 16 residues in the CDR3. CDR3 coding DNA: TGCGCCAGCAGCCAAGCCCCATTGGGCGGGAGTTACGAGCAGTACTTC. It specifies CASSQAPLGGSYEQYF.

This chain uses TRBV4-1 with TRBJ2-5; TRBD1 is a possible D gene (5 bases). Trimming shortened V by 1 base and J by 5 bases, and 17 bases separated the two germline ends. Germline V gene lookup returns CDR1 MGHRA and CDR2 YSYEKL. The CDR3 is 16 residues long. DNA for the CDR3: TGCGCCAGCAGCCAAGTGCAGGGTAGTGTTGGGGAGACCCAGTACTTC. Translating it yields CASSQVQGSVGETQYF.